Listed below are T cell receptor beta chains from one sample, sequenced in a study of neurological immune-mediated disorders. TCRdb called the 5' RACE reads again in MiXCR, with one record for every CDR3 protein. The repertoire holds 71,000 or so distinct CDR3 sequences, with around 13% as singletons. Sequencing was performed on PBMCs. These receptors were taken from a female donor with HTLV-1-associated myelopathy (HAM/TSP). Both conserved end residues are part of each CDR3. D genes are given only for firm matches. The listing skips clone size in some rows; elsewhere it reads once, few, many or a size class.

j_call,v_call,clone_size,d_call,cdr3_nt,cdr3_aa
TRBJ2-3,TRBV27,many,-,TGTGCCAGCAGTGCCTTCAGCACAGATACGCAGTATTTT,CASSAFSTDTQYF
TRBJ2-7,TRBV15,many,TRBD2,TGTGCCACCAGCAGAGAGGTGGGAGGGGCCTACGAGCAGTACTTC,CATSREVGGAYEQYF
TRBJ2-5,TRBV29-1,many,TRBD2,TGCAGCGGTGGACTAGCGAGGGAGACCCAGTACTTC,CSGGLARETQYF
TRBJ1-5,TRBV28,many,TRBD1,TGTGCCAGCAGTCCATACAGGGGGCAGGGGCAGCCCCAGCATTTT,CASSPYRGQGQPQHF
TRBJ2-7,TRBV9,many,TRBD2,TGTGCCAGCAGCGTAGATGGGACTAGAAGCTCCTACGAGCAGTACTTC,CASSVDGTRSSYEQYF
TRBJ2-7,TRBV4-1,few,-,TGCGCCAGCAGCCAAGTCGGCAGGGCCTACGAGCAGTACTTC,CASSQVGRAYEQYF
TRBJ2-7,TRBV12-3/TRBV12-4,-,TRBD1,TGTGCCAGCAGTCATGCAGGGGGCTCCTACGAGCAGTACTTC,CASSHAGGSYEQYF
TRBJ2-7,TRBV5-1,many,-,TGCGCCAACAGCCTAGGGGTCGAGCAGTACTTC,CANSLGVEQYF
TRBJ1-2,TRBV4-1,many,-,TGCGCCAGCAGCCTCGCGGGTAACTATGGCTACACCTTC,CASSLAGNYGYTF
TRBJ2-3,TRBV20-1,many,TRBD2,TGCAGTGCTAGAGGAGCGGGAGCGGCAGATACGCAGTATTTT,CSARGAGAADTQYF
TRBJ1-3,TRBV6-6,many,-,TGTGCCAGCAGTATGGCCAATAAAAACACCATATATTTT,CASSMANKNTIYF
TRBJ2-3,TRBV12-3/TRBV12-4,few,TRBD2,TGTGCCAGCAGTTCCCATGCGGGGGGGCCTCCAGATACGCAGTATTTT,CASSSHAGGPPDTQYF
TRBJ2-2,TRBV6-6,-,TRBD2,TGTGCCAGCAGTTACTTGACTAGCAGTAGGGAGCTGTTTTTT,CASSYLTSSRELFF
TRBJ1-1,TRBV29-1,many,TRBD1,TGCAGCGTGGCGGGACAGATGAACACTGAAGCTTTCTTT,CSVAGQMNTEAFF
TRBJ2-3,TRBV5-1,many,-,TGCGCCAGCAGCTTCAGGGGGGCAGATACGCAGTATTTT,CASSFRGADTQYF
TRBJ2-3,TRBV25-1,-,-,TGTGCCAGCAGTGATCAGCAGGGATCCACAGATACGCAGTATTTT,CASSDQQGSTDTQYF
TRBJ1-1,TRBV9,few,-,TGTGCCAGCAGCCCCGGCACTTGGGACACTGAAGCTTTCTTT,CASSPGTWDTEAFF
TRBJ1-5,TRBV12-3/TRBV12-4,many,-,TGTGCCAGCAGTTTAGGCCAGGGAGACAATCAGCCCCAGCATTTT,CASSLGQGDNQPQHF
TRBJ2-1,TRBV7-8,few,TRBD2,TGTGCCAGCAGCTTAGCGCTAGCGGGTCGCAATGAGCAGTTCTTC,CASSLALAGRNEQFF
TRBJ2-5,TRBV12-3/TRBV12-4,many,TRBD1,TGTGCCAGCAGTTTACCCCGGGACAGGGTCGTCCAGTACTTC,CASSLPRDRVVQYF
TRBJ2-1,TRBV7-2,many,-,TGTGCCAGCAGCTTATTGGGATCTAGCTCCTACAATGAGCAGTTCTTC,CASSLLGSSSYNEQFF
TRBJ1-5,TRBV10-1,-,-,TGCGCCAGCAGTCCAGGGGTAGATCAGCCCCAGCATTTT,CASSPGVDQPQHF
TRBJ2-7,TRBV5-1,many,-,TGCGCCAGCAGCTTGGGGGGAGAATACGAGCAGTACTTC,CASSLGGEYEQYF
TRBJ2-2,TRBV10-3,many,TRBD1,TGTGCCATCAGGTGGGACAGACTGAACACCGGGGAGCTGTTTTTT,CAIRWDRLNTGELFF
TRBJ2-3,TRBV28,many,-,TGTGCCAGCCACCCCGGCAGGGTATCAGATACGCAGTATTTT,CASHPGRVSDTQYF
TRBJ2-5,TRBV2,many,-,TGTGCCAGCGGGGAAAGGGAGACCCAGTACTTC,CASGERETQYF
TRBJ2-2,TRBV20-1,many,TRBD1,TGCAGTGCTAGTGATATCCGACAGGGCGCGAACACCGGGGAGCTGTTTTTT,CSASDIRQGANTGELFF
TRBJ2-7,TRBV18,many,-,TGTGCCAGCTCACCGGCACGGAGCTCCTACGAGCAGTACTTC,CASSPARSSYEQYF
TRBJ1-1,TRBV3-1,few,-,TGTGCCAGCAGCCGGAACACTGAAGCTTTCTTT,CASSRNTEAFF
TRBJ2-3,TRBV20-1,many,TRBD1,TGCAGTGCTAGAGCTGGGACAGGGGGAATGACGCAGTATTTT,CSARAGTGGMTQYF
TRBJ2-7,TRBV7-9,many,-,TGTGCCATCTCCAACCGGGACACAACCTACGAGCAGTACTTC,CAISNRDTTYEQYF
TRBJ2-5,TRBV29-1,-,TRBD1,TGCAGCGTCGCGACAGGGGGGAGAGGGCAAGAGACCCAGTACTTC,CSVATGGRGQETQYF
TRBJ2-1,TRBV28,many,-,TGTGCCAGCCTCCGCGGGAACTCCTACAATGAGCAGTTCTTC,CASLRGNSYNEQFF
TRBJ2-7,TRBV15,many,-,TGTGCTACCAGCAGAGAGACTAGTAGAAGCGAGCAGTACTTC,CATSRETSRSEQYF
TRBJ2-2,TRBV6-5,many,-,TGTGCCAGCAGTAGGACTCAAGGGTTCGCGAACACCGGGGAGCTGTTTTTT,CASSRTQGFANTGELFF
TRBJ1-2,TRBV10-3,many,-,TGTGCCATCAGTGGTAACAGGGAGGATGGCTACACCTTC,CAISGNREDGYTF
TRBJ1-1,TRBV20-1,many,-,TGCAGTGCTAGAGATCCGAACACTGAAGCTTTCTTT,CSARDPNTEAFF
TRBJ2-1,TRBV29-1,many,-,TGCAGCGCCCTAGGGGGAGGGTCCGATGAGCAGTTCTTC,CSALGGGSDEQFF
TRBJ2-1,TRBV5-1,many,-,TGCGCCAGCAGCTGGGGTGACAGGAATAACAATGAGCAGTTCTTC,CASSWGDRNNNEQFF
TRBJ2-4,TRBV11-1,many,-,TGTGCCAGCGGCAGGGGTCCCAAAAACATTCAGTACTTC,CASGRGPKNIQYF
TRBJ2-1,TRBV29-1,many,-,TGCAGCGTTGAACTGGCAGGGGCATACAATGAGCAGTTCTTC,CSVELAGAYNEQFF
TRBJ2-1,TRBV2,-,-,TGTGCCAGCAGGGAGGGAGTTTACAATGAGCAGTTCTTC,CASREGVYNEQFF
TRBJ2-1,TRBV6-1,many,TRBD2,TGTGCCAGCTCCGTAGCGGGGGGGCGCGGGAATGAGCAGTTCTTC,CASSVAGGRGNEQFF
TRBJ2-1,TRBV5-1,once,TRBD1,TGCGCCAGCAGGCAGACAGGGTCCGTAGATGAGCAGTTCTTC,CASRQTGSVDEQFF
TRBJ2-5,TRBV6-6,many,-,TGTGCCAGCAGTTACGGGGGCCAAGAGACCCAGTACTTC,CASSYGGQETQYF
TRBJ2-1,TRBV5-1,many,TRBD1,TGCGCCAGCAGCGCCGCCGGGACAGCCCTCGAGGAGCAGTTCTTC,CASSAAGTALEEQFF
TRBJ1-3,TRBV5-1,many,TRBD1,TGCGCCAGCAGCTTAGGGGACAGCTTTTATCTCTCTGGAAACACCATATATTTT,CASSLGDSFYLSGNTIYF
TRBJ2-3,TRBV5-1,many,TRBD2,TGCGCCAGCAGCTTGCGCGGGGGGACTTGGGCAGATACGCAGTATTTT,CASSLRGGTWADTQYF
TRBJ2-2,TRBV7-2,many,TRBD2,TGTGCCAGCAGCTTTTGGACTAGCGGGGGGTACACCGGGGAGCTGTTTTTT,CASSFWTSGGYTGELFF
TRBJ2-3,TRBV7-2,many,TRBD2,TGTGCCAGCAGCTTTTTCGTCGGGGGGGCCCGGGATACGCAGTATTTT,CASSFFVGGARDTQYF
TRBJ2-1,TRBV5-1,many,TRBD2,TGCGCCAGCAGATATGGCGGGGGTAGCTACAATGAGCAGTTCTTC,CASRYGGGSYNEQFF
TRBJ2-1,TRBV12-3/TRBV12-4,many,TRBD2,TGTGCCAGCAGTTTCTGGACTAGCGGGGGGGGAATGGGGCAGTTCTTC,CASSFWTSGGGMGQFF
TRBJ1-1,TRBV30,many,-,TGTGCCTGGAGTGTATCCTCCGGGGTTTTTGAAAACACTGAAGCTTTCTTT,CAWSVSSGVFENTEAFF
TRBJ2-1,TRBV5-1,many,-,TGCGCCAGCAGCCAAGGACAGTCCTACAATGAGCAGTTCTTC,CASSQGQSYNEQFF
TRBJ2-3,TRBV7-9,many,-,TGTGCCAGCAGCTTGAGCTCTGGGGATACGCAGTATTTT,CASSLSSGDTQYF
TRBJ2-7,TRBV2,many,-,TGTGCCTCTTTCATGGGGGGCTTCTACGAGCAGTACTTC,CASFMGGFYEQYF
TRBJ1-6,TRBV5-1,many,-,TGCGCCAGCAGTTTAGGGGGTGATCTCAATTCACCCCTCCACTTT,CASSLGGDLNSPLHF
TRBJ1-1,TRBV18,-,-,TGTGCCAGCTCACTTGTGGGCACTGAAGCTTTCTTT,CASSLVGTEAFF
TRBJ2-2,TRBV28,many,TRBD2,TGTGCCAGCAGTTATGGCGGGGGTCACACCGGGGAGCTGTTTTTT,CASSYGGGHTGELFF
TRBJ2-7,TRBV20-1,-,TRBD1,TGCAGTGCTAGATTACTCCGGACAGGGGGCCATTTCTACGAGCAGTACTTC,CSARLLRTGGHFYEQYF